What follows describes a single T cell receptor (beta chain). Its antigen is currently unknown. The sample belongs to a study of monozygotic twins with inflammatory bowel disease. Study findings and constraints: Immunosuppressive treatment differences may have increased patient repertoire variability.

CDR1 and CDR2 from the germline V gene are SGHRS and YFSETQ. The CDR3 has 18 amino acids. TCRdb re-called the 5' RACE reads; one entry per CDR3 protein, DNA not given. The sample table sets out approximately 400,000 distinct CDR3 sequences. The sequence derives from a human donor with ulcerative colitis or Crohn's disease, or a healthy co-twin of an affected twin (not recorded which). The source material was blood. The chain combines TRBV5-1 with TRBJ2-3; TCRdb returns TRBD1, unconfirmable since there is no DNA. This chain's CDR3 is CASSVGLADTARGYTQYF.